This TCR beta chain appears in the sequencing data of a study of CD8+CD57+ T cells in acquired aplastic anemia. Across the whole study: When averaged, DNA from sorted CD4+ and CD8+ cells came to around 3.4 ug. Whole-study findings and limits: Researchers reported that CD8+ Simpson's diversity was not significantly different in patients versus controls.

Previously, flow cytometry had revealed CD8+CD57+ cell expansion in the patients chosen for sequencing. It was genomic DNA that served as the template for profiling TCR beta VDJ and CDR3. TCRdb reanalysed the reads using MiXCR and keeps one entry per CDR3 protein. The top ten clones hold around 2.9% of a sample with roughly 150,000 distinct CDR3 sequences, around half of them seen once. Losses at the gene ends were 7 bases for V and 4 bases for J; bases not matched to a gene: 2. CDR3 length equals 14 residues. CDR1 and CDR2 (germline): KGHDR, SFDVKD. Comment on this clonotype: The antigen remains undetermined.

This receptor was identified in a human donor with aplastic anemia. The source material was sorted CD4+, CD8+, or CD8+CD57+ T cells (not recorded which) from PBMCs. The V and J genes are TRBV24-1 and TRBJ2-1; 11 positions match TRBD2. The DNA of the CDR3 is TGTGCCACCAGCGGGACTAGCGGTTACAATGAGCAGTTCTTC. Its protein is CATSGTSGYNEQFF.